What follows is one TCR beta chain and its context. Trimming pared 2 bases from V and 6 bases from J, leaving 10 bases between. Germline CDR1 reads SGHTA; CDR2 reads FQGNSA. There are 13 residues in the CDR3. Sequencing was at deep level. Profiled with immunoSEQ multiplex PCR; TCRdb holds only in-frame clones, not every one. The sample gives roughly 510,000 clones, 60% to 80% of which show up once; roughly an eighth is in the top ten. The data were obtained in a study of shared clonotypes between healthy human individuals. Material for sequencing was PBMCs. This sequence joins TRBV7-2 and TRBJ1-2; D is ambiguous. This clonotype originated in a woman aged 40 to 50 in good health. Some clones in this sample may be carry-over from other donors' samples. In DNA, the CDR3 is TGTGCCAGCAGCTTAAACCTCGGAGATGGCTACACCTTC. Protein sequence: CASSLNLGDGYTF.